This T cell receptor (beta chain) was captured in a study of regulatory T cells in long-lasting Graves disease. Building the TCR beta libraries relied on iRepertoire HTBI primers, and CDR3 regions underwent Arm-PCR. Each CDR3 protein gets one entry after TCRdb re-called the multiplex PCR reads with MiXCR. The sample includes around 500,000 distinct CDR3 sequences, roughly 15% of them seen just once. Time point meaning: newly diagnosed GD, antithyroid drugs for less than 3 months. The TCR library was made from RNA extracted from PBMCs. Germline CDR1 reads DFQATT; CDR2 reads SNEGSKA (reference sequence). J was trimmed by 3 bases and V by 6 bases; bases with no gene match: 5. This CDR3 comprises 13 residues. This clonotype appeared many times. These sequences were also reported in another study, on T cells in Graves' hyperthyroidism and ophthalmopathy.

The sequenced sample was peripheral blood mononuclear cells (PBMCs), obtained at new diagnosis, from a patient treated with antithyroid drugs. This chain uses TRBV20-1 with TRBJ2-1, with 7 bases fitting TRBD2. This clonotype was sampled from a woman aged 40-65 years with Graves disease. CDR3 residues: CSAVRDYYNEQFF. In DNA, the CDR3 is TGCAGTGCGGTCAGGGACTACTACAATGAGCAGTTCTTC.